This T cell receptor beta chain was sequenced during a study of T cell changes during pregnancy in multiple sclerosis. Profiling relied on immunoSEQ multiplex PCR, and the TCRdb table lists in-frame clones only, not all of them. The sample has 40,000 to 55,000 clones, around 90% seen once. Looked up from germline, CDR1 is SNHLY and CDR2 is FYNNEI. The CDR3 sequence is 13 residues long. V dropped 2 bases and J dropped 4 bases, with 7 bases sitting between them. This clone showed up just once. This sample comprised CD4+ T cells from peripheral blood mononuclear cells, obtained in the second trimester of pregnancy. V and J are TRBV2 and TRBJ2-3, with D uncertain. The TCR was taken from a female donor with multiple sclerosis, enrolled in a pregnancy study. CDR3: CASSELGADTQYF. For the CDR3, the DNA is TGTGCCAGCAGTGAATTGGGCGCAGATACGCAGTATTTT.